The TCR beta chain under discussion was sequenced for a study of metastatic and nonmetastatic thyroid tumors. TCRdb reprocessed the PCR reads using MiXCR. Of approximately 25,000 clones in the sample, approximately 13% were seen once. This clone occurred many times. Germline CDR1 reads LNHDA; CDR2 reads SQIVND (reference sequence). The CDR3 covers 15 residues. With V trimmed by 8 bases and J by 2 bases, 5 bases remained unmatched. Thyroid surgery was performed in patients who had received no treatment beforehand. Sequencing used blood. The V gene is TRBV19, the J gene TRBJ2-1, with TRBD2 matching 11 bases. The receptor was derived from a female donor with papillary thyroid cancer or a benign thyroid nodule (not recorded which). Some clones in this sample may be carry-over from other donors' samples. CDR3 amino acids: CASVAGGPPYNEQFF. DNA for the CDR3: TGTGCCAGTGTAGCGGGAGGGCCCCCCTACAATGAGCAGTTCTTC.